Included here is one T cell receptor beta chain sequence, with context. Its antigen is as yet unknown. The germline V gene encodes CDR1 MRHNA and CDR2 SNTAGT. The CDR3 totals 15 residues. Trimming pared 5 bases from V and 8 bases from J, leaving 19 bases between. This sample is part of a study of cytomegalovirus exposure and HLA in healthy donors. Study observations and caveats: A later analysis showed that HLA-associated TCR beta chains had undergone more clonal expansion than equally common others.

Primers: 60 Vbeta forward and 13 Jbeta reverse. Repertoires were generated with immunoSEQ multiplex PCR, while TCRdb's copy carries only in-frame clones and drops some. This sample has fewer than 150,000 clones; 82% occur once, and the top ten carry roughly 2.6%. The sample taken for sequencing was PBMCs. The genes are TRBV6-4 and TRBJ2-1; possibly TRBD1 for D (5 bases). The TCR originated in a woman between 18 and 30 years old in good health and CMV-seronegative. The DNA for the CDR3 is TGTGCCAGCAGTTATCGGGCTTCGGAAGGGGATGAGCAGTTCTTC. Protein: CASSYRASEGDEQFF.